Reported below is one TCR beta chain. No antigen is known for it. The sample holds other DNA sequences that translate to the same CDR3. This sample is part of a study of beta chain features in type 1 diabetes. Study-level results: Researchers report that Type 1 diabetes patients had moderately but significantly shorter TCRB CDR3s across all four CD4+ subsets. For type 1 diabetes patients, VDJ junctions showed fewer insertions and more deletions. Cells with high TCR expression could be over-represented by cDNA sequencing. For patients, the naive, central memory and Treg TCRB repertoires appeared more alike than for healthy donors.

Expressed TCRB transcripts were sequenced after all isolated RNA was converted to cDNA. The protocol was immunoSEQ multiplex PCR, while the TCRdb copy is restricted to in-frame clones and leaves out a portion. The sample has about 250,000 clones; roughly 13% are singletons. J gave up 4 bases and V 4 bases, and 2 bases lay outside the gene matches. Germline V CDR1 and CDR2: SGHRS, YFSETQ. The CDR3 contains 13 residues. This TCR derives from a woman between 40 and 55 years old in good health. Sequencing input: naive CD4+ T cells from blood. V and J are TRBV5-1 and TRBJ1-5, with 7 bases lining up with TRBD1. Here the CDR3 reads CASSLGQNQPQHF. Here the CDR3 DNA reads TGCGCCAGCAGCCTGGGACAGAATCAGCCCCAGCATTTT.